This T cell receptor (beta chain) was documented in a study of T cells in women clearing cervical HPV infection. Overall study: For cases, blood was sampled a median 149 days after lesion detection, interquartile range roughly 80 to 220 days.

CDR1 is LNHDA and CDR2 is SQIVND in the germline V gene (reference sequence). The length of the CDR3 is 13 residues. Trimming removed 8 bases from V and 6 bases from J, with 14 bases in between. Measured with immunoSEQ multiplex PCR; TCRdb has only the in-frame clones, and not every one. The sample has under 50,000 clones; the top ten hold around 4.7%. General study findings and limits: Repertoire richness, not evenness, was significantly elevated in CIN3+ cases versus controls. TRBV6-7 abundance was lower in cases than controls (0.11% versus 0.16%).

Concerning this clone: Its matching antigen is unknown. With the read ending 3 residues before the CDR3 end, the germline J gene is used to fill in that end.

This clonotype was sampled from a woman aged 18 to 75 with a cervical HPV16 infection that either progressed to CIN3+ or cleared (not recorded which). Sample: blood buffy coat. The rearrangement joins TRBV19 to TRBJ1-5; weak D call: TRBD1 (6 bases). This CDR3 reads CASAGGEGQPQHF. The CDR3 DNA, read in part, is TGTGCCAGTGCTGGGGGCGAGGGTCAGCCC.